What follows describes a single T cell receptor (beta chain). What it binds is unknown. This CDR3 is built from 14 residues. J gave up 4 bases and V 7 bases, and 8 bases lay outside the gene matches. The V gene's germline CDR1 is MNHEY and CDR2 SMNVEV (reference sequence). Recently diagnosed hyperthyroidism of less than 2 months' duration affected patients aged 18 to 65. Sample collection date corresponds to first hyperthyroidism diagnosis, prior to any ophthalmopathy symptoms. The source of the sample is a study of T cells in Graves' hyperthyroidism and ophthalmopathy. Amplification of TCR beta CDR3 regions was performed using RNA transcripts as template. TCR CDR3 underwent first-round RT-PCR with the HTBI primer set. TCRdb re-called the multiplex PCR reads with MiXCR, one entry per CDR3 protein. This sample has nearly 600,000 distinct CDR3 sequences, with 11% to 15% found just once. Study conclusions and caveats: Most thyroid clonotypes that were expanded above 0.001 also turned up in blood. A median approximately 6.8 months before onset, the model predicted ophthalmopathy.

Sequencing input: blood. The receptor's source is a woman aged 25 to 39 with Graves' hyperthyroidism that later progressed to Graves' ophthalmopathy. The chain couples TRBV27 to TRBJ1-1; TRBD1 matches 8 bases. The chain's CDR3 is CASIRTGGGTEAFF. The CDR3 DNA sequence: TGTGCCAGCATTCGAACAGGGGGAGGCACTGAAGCTTTCTTT.